Listed below are T cell receptor beta chains from one sample, sequenced in a study of T-cell reconstitution after alpha-beta-depleted transplantation in children. Each CDR3 protein gets one entry after TCRdb re-called the PCR reads with MiXCR. In the table there are around 670,000 distinct CDR3 sequences, about an eighth of which are singletons. Sequences were derived from PBMCs, sampled before TCRalphabeta/CD19-depleted stem cell transplant. The receptor source for this set is a girl aged 2 to 10 with congenital amegakaryocytic thrombocytopenia, due to receive a stem cell transplant. The CDR3 runs from the conserved cysteine through the conserved F or W. The order of the fields is clone size, V gene, J gene, D gene, CDR3 protein, CDR3 DNA. D genes are given only for firm matches. For some rows the clone size is stated as once, few or many, or as a class when expanded; others skip it.

clone_size: few; v_call: TRBV5-1; j_call: TRBJ1-6; d_call: TRBD1; cdr3_aa: CASSPGQGWALHF; cdr3_nt: TGCGCCAGCAGCCCCGGACAGGGTTGGGCCCTCCACTTT
clone_size: many; v_call: TRBV12-3/TRBV12-4; j_call: TRBJ2-3; d_call: -; cdr3_aa: CASSLDGLSTDTQYF; cdr3_nt: TGTGCCAGCAGTTTAGACGGCCTTAGCACAGATACGCAGTATTTT
clone_size: -; v_call: TRBV7-8; j_call: TRBJ1-5; d_call: -; cdr3_aa: CASSLARINQPQHF; cdr3_nt: TGTGCCAGCAGCTTAGCCAGGATTAATCAGCCCCAGCATTTT
clone_size: many; v_call: TRBV7-9; j_call: TRBJ1-5; d_call: TRBD1; cdr3_aa: CASSGTDRGGQPQHF; cdr3_nt: TGTGCCAGCAGCGGAACGGACAGGGGGGGTCAGCCCCAGCATTTT
clone_size: few; v_call: TRBV20-1; j_call: TRBJ2-7; d_call: TRBD2; cdr3_aa: CSARELSGDDYEQYF; cdr3_nt: TGCAGTGCTAGAGAACTTAGCGGGGATGACTACGAGCAGTACTTC
clone_size: once; v_call: TRBV5-6; j_call: TRBJ1-2; d_call: TRBD1; cdr3_aa: CASSPPSTGEGYTF; cdr3_nt: TGTGCCAGCAGCCCACCCTCGACAGGGGAAGGCTACACCTTC
clone_size: -; v_call: TRBV6-1; j_call: TRBJ2-5; d_call: -; cdr3_aa: CASSGTGRLRETQYF; cdr3_nt: TGTGCCAGCAGTGGAACCGGAAGGTTACGAGAGACCCAGTACTTC
clone_size: many; v_call: TRBV28; j_call: TRBJ2-2; d_call: TRBD2; cdr3_aa: CASSYSGRILTGELFF; cdr3_nt: TGTGCCAGCAGCTATAGCGGGAGGATCCTCACCGGGGAGCTGTTTTTT
clone_size: -; v_call: TRBV20-1; j_call: TRBJ2-5; d_call: TRBD1; cdr3_aa: CSALTGTANQETQYF; cdr3_nt: TGCAGTGCTTTAACCGGGACAGCCAACCAAGAGACCCAGTACTTC
clone_size: -; v_call: TRBV21-1; j_call: TRBJ2-7; d_call: -; cdr3_aa: CASSKALAQNGILYEQYF; cdr3_nt: TGTGCCAGCAGCAAAGCGCTAGCCCAGAATGGGATCCTCTACGAGCAGTACTTC
clone_size: many; v_call: TRBV2; j_call: TRBJ2-7; d_call: -; cdr3_aa: CASSERSAARSYEQYF; cdr3_nt: TGTGCCAGCAGTGAGAGATCGGCGGCTCGGTCGTACGAGCAGTACTTC
clone_size: many; v_call: TRBV20-1; j_call: TRBJ2-2; d_call: -; cdr3_aa: CSARVGAGTGELFF; cdr3_nt: TGCAGTGCTAGAGTCGGGGCCGGCACCGGGGAGCTGTTTTTT
clone_size: -; v_call: TRBV7-9; j_call: TRBJ2-2; d_call: -; cdr3_aa: CASLNPANTGELFF; cdr3_nt: TGTGCCAGCCTCAACCCGGCCAACACCGGGGAGCTGTTTTTT
clone_size: -; v_call: TRBV7-9; j_call: TRBJ1-1; d_call: -; cdr3_aa: CASIPGAVNTEAFF; cdr3_nt: TGTGCCTCCATCCCCGGGGCGGTGAACACTGAAGCTTTCTTT